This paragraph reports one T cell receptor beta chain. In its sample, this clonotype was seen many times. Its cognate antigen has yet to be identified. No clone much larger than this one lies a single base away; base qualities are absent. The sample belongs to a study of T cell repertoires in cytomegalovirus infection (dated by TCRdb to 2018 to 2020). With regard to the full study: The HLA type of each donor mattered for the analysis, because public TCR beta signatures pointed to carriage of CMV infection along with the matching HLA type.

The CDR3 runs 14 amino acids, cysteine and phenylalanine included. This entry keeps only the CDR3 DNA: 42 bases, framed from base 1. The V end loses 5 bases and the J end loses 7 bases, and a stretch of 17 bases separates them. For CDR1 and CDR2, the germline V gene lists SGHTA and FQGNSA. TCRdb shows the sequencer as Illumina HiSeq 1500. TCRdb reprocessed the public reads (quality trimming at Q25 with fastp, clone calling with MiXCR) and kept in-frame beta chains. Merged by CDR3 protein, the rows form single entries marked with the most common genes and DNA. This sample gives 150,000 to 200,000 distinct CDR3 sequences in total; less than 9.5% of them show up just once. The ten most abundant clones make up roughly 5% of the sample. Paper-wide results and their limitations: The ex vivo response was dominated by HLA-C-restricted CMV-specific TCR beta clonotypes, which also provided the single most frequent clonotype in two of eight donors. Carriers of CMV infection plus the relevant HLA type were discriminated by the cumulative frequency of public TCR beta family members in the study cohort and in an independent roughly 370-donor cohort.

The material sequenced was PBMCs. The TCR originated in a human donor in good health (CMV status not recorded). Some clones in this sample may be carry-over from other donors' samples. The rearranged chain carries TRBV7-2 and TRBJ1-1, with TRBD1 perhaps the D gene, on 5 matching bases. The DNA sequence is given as TGTGCCAGCAGCCCTTCGACAGACCAGGTTGAAGCTTTCTTT. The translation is CASSPSTDQVEAFF.